This T cell receptor beta chain originates from a study of blood T cell repertoires in COVID-19. Study context: The samples span acute and convalescent COVID-19 from the United States, Italy and Spain. The cDNA or gDNA used as material had been derived from T cells, B-cell-depleted T cells, or PBMCs.

Source study methods: Researchers report that nucleated cell counts were estimated from reference gene primer amplification. The assay was immunoSEQ multiplex PCR, and TCRdb's table has in-frame clones only and misses some. Clone size and V and J calls were adopted from that table, with D and trimming inferred from the DNA. The sample carries around 140,000 clones, roughly 89% recorded once. The material sequenced was peripheral blood. The clonotype comes from a woman in her fifties or sixties with active or convalescent COVID-19.

The CDR3 is CASSPRTGPLMNTEAFF. Written as DNA, the CDR3 is TGTGCCAGCAGCCCGAGAACAGGGCCTCTTATGAACACTGAAGCTTTCTTT. The genes are TRBV11-2 and TRBJ1-1; a possible D gene is TRBD1 (6 bases). V gave up 5 bases and J gave up 0 bases, with 19 bases separating them. The CDR3 spans 17 residues. CDR1 and CDR2 (germline): SGHAT, FQNNGV.